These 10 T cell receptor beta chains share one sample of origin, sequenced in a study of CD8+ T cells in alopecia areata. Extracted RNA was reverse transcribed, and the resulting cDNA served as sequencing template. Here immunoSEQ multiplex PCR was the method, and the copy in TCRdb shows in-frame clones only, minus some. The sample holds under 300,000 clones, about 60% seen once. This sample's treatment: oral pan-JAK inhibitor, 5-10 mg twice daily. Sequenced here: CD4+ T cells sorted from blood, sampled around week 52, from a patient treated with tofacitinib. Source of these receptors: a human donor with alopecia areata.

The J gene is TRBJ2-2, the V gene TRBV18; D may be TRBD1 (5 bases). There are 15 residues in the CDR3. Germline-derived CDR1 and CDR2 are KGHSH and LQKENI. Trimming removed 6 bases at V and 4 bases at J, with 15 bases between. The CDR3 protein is CASSTKQGSTGELFF. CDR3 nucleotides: TGTGCCAGCTCGACCAAGCAGGGAAGCACCGGGGAGCTGTTTTTT.

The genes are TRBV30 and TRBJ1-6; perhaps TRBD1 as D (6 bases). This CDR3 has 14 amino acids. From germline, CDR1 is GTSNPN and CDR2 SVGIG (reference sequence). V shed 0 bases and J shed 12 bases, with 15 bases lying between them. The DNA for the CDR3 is TGTGCCTGGAGTGTGAACAGGGCAAAAGTACCCCTCCACTTT. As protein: CAWSVNRAKVPLHF.

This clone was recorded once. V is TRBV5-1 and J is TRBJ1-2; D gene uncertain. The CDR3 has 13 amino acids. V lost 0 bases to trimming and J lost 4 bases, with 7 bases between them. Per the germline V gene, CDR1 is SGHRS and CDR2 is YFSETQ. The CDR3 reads CASSLADTYGYTF. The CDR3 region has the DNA TGCGCCAGCAGCTTGGCCGACACCTATGGCTACACCTTC.

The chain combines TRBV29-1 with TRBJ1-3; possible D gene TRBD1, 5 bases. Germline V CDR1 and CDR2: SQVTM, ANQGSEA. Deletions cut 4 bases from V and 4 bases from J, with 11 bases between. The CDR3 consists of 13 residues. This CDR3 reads CSVARGRGNTIYF. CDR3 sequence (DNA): TGCAGCGTTGCGAGGGGAAGGGGAAACACCATATATTTT.

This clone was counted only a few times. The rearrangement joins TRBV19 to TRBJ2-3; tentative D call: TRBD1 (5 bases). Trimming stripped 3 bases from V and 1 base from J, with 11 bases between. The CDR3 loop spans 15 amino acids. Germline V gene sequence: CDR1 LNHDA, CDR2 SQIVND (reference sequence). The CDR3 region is CASSIQGSGTDTQYF. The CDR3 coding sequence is TGTGCCAGTAGTATCCAGGGTAGTGGCACAGATACGCAGTATTTT. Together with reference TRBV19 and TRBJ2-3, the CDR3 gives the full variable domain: DGGITQSPKYLFRKEGQNVTLSCEQNLNHDAMYWYRQDPGQGLRLIYYSQIVNDFQKGDIAEGYSVSREKKESFPLTVTSAQKNPTAFYLCASSIQGSGTDTQYFGPGTRLTVL.

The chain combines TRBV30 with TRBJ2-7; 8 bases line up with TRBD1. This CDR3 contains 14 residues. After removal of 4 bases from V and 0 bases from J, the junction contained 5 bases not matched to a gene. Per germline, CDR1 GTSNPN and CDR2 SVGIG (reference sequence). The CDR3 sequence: CAWNLDRGSYEQYF. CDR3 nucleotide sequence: TGTGCCTGGAACCTAGACAGGGGCTCCTACGAGCAGTACTTC.

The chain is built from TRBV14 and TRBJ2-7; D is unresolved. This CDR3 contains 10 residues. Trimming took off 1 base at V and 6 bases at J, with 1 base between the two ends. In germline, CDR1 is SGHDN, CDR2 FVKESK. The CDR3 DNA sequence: TGTGCCAGCAGCCAAGGCGAGCAGTACTTC. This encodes CASSQGEQYF.

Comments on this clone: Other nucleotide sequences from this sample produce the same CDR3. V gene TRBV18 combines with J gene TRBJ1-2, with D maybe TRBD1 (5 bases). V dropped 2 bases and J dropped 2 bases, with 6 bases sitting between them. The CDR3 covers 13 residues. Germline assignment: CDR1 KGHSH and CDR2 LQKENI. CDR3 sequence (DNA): TGTGCCAGCTCACCAGGGGCGAACTATGGCTACACCTTC. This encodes CASSPGANYGYTF.

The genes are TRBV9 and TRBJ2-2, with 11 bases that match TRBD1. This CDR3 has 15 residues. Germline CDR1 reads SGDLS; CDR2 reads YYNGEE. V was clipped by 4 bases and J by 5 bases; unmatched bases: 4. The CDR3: CASSSGTGGTGELFF. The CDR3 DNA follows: TGTGCCAGCAGCTCCGGGACAGGGGGTACCGGGGAGCTGTTTTTT.

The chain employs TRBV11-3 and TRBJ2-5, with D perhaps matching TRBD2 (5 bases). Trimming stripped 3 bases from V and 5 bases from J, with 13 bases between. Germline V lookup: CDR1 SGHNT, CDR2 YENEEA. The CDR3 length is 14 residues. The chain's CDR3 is CASSLGSGPETQYF. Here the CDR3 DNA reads TGTGCCAGCAGCTTGGGGAGCGGACCGGAGACCCAGTACTTC.